The clone carrying this T cell receptor (beta chain) was seen many times. Its target is not known. These data originate in a study of T cell repertoires in cytomegalovirus infection. Overall study: Signatures in public TCR beta sequences pointed to both CMV infection and matching HLA type. Study-level findings and limits: CMV-specific TCR beta clonotypes restricted by HLA-C were the ones dominating the ex vivo response. Identification of carriers of CMV plus the relevant HLA was performed using cumulative public TCR beta family frequency.

Each CDR3 protein is one row after TCRdb ran MiXCR on the reads. The table has about 180,000 distinct CDR3 sequences, about an eighth seen once. With V trimmed by 5 bases and J by 7 bases, 10 bases remained unmatched. The germline V gene encodes CDR1 LNHNV and CDR2 YYDKDF (reference sequence). This CDR3 is built from 16 residues. This receptor was obtained from a human donor in good health (CMV status not recorded). Some clones in this sample may be carry-over from other donors' samples. The sequencing input was PBMCs. The V and J genes are TRBV15 and TRBJ2-1, with TRBD1 identical over 11 bases. The CDR3 bases are TGTGCCACCAGCGACCGGACAGGGGGCGGTTGGAATGAGCAGTTCTTC. This translates into CATSDRTGGGWNEQFF.